One TCR beta chain is described in this entry. Some clones are missing from TCRdb's copy, which holds only in-frame ones; the method was immunoSEQ multiplex PCR. This table has some 68,000 clones, roughly 95% appearing once. The germline V gene encodes CDR1 SGHNT and CDR2 YENEEA. The CDR3 spans 15 residues. The V and J ends lost 1 base and 5 bases respectively, with 15 bases between them. The data are from a study of technical replicates of blood from several donors. This chain uses TRBV11-3 with TRBJ2-7; TRBD2 is a possible D gene (6 bases). Sequenced material: T cells isolated from PBMCs. This clonotype originated in a human donor in good health. The CDR3 bases are TGTGCCAGCAGCTTAGGGATGGCGGGGTTACACGAGCAGTACTTC. This encodes CASSLGMAGLHEQYF.